Described below is a single T cell receptor (beta chain) sequence and its context. As yet, its antigen is unknown. This specimen belongs to a study of long-term antiretroviral therapy in people with HIV. As for the study in general: The oldest specimens predate the 2015 immediate-ART recommendation by about a decade.

Every HIV-positive participant received treatment in the United States. Study findings and constraints: Against controls, HIV repertoires showed narrower ranges of CDR3 length.

An immunoSEQ assay, version v3.0, was performed at survey level. Per-sample sequencing targets were roughly 35,000-55,000 T-cell genomes. Profiled with immunoSEQ multiplex PCR; TCRdb holds only in-frame clones, not every one. In the table there are some 31,000 clones, approximately 90% of which are singletons. The receptor's source is a man between 18 and 29 years old with HIV. The sample consisted of unsorted PBMCs, taken 1.1 years after starting antiretroviral therapy.

CDR3 bases: TGTGCCAGCAGCCCGGACAGGGCGTCCTACAATGAGCAGTTCTTC. Encoded protein: CASSPDRASYNEQFF. V and J are TRBV7-2 and TRBJ2-1, with TRBD1 matching over 8 bases. Germline CDR1 reads SGHTA; CDR2 reads FQGNSA. The V and J ends lost 5 bases and 1 base, in that order; junction bases with no gene match: 4. The CDR3 covers 15 residues.